The present T cell receptor beta chain was sequenced within a study of blood T cell repertoires in COVID-19. Study context: Donors in the United States, Italy and Spain gave samples during acute or convalescent COVID-19. T cells, B-cell-depleted T cells, or PBMCs provided the cDNA or gDNA that served as material.

Patients at the Seattle site were enrolled during active infection and followed longitudinally. Trimming cost V 3 bases and J 2 bases, with 6 bases left between them. The germline V gene encodes CDR1 SGHNT and CDR2 YYREEE (reference sequence). The CDR3 has 12 amino acids. Original handling: Quantification of nucleated cells was approximated via reference gene primer amplification. The table came from immunoSEQ multiplex PCR; TCRdb's copy has only in-frame clones and leaves some out. That table is the source of V, J and clone size, and D and trimming were worked out from the DNA. The table shows roughly 150,000 clones, with approximately 85% occurring only once.

The origin of this receptor is a woman in her forties or fifties with COVID-19, enrolled during active disease. The V call is TRBV5-4, the J call TRBJ2-7; D unclear. The specimen was peripheral blood. The CDR3 DNA is TGTGCCAGCAGCTCTTCAGCCTACGAGCAGTACTTC. Its translation: CASSSSAYEQYF.